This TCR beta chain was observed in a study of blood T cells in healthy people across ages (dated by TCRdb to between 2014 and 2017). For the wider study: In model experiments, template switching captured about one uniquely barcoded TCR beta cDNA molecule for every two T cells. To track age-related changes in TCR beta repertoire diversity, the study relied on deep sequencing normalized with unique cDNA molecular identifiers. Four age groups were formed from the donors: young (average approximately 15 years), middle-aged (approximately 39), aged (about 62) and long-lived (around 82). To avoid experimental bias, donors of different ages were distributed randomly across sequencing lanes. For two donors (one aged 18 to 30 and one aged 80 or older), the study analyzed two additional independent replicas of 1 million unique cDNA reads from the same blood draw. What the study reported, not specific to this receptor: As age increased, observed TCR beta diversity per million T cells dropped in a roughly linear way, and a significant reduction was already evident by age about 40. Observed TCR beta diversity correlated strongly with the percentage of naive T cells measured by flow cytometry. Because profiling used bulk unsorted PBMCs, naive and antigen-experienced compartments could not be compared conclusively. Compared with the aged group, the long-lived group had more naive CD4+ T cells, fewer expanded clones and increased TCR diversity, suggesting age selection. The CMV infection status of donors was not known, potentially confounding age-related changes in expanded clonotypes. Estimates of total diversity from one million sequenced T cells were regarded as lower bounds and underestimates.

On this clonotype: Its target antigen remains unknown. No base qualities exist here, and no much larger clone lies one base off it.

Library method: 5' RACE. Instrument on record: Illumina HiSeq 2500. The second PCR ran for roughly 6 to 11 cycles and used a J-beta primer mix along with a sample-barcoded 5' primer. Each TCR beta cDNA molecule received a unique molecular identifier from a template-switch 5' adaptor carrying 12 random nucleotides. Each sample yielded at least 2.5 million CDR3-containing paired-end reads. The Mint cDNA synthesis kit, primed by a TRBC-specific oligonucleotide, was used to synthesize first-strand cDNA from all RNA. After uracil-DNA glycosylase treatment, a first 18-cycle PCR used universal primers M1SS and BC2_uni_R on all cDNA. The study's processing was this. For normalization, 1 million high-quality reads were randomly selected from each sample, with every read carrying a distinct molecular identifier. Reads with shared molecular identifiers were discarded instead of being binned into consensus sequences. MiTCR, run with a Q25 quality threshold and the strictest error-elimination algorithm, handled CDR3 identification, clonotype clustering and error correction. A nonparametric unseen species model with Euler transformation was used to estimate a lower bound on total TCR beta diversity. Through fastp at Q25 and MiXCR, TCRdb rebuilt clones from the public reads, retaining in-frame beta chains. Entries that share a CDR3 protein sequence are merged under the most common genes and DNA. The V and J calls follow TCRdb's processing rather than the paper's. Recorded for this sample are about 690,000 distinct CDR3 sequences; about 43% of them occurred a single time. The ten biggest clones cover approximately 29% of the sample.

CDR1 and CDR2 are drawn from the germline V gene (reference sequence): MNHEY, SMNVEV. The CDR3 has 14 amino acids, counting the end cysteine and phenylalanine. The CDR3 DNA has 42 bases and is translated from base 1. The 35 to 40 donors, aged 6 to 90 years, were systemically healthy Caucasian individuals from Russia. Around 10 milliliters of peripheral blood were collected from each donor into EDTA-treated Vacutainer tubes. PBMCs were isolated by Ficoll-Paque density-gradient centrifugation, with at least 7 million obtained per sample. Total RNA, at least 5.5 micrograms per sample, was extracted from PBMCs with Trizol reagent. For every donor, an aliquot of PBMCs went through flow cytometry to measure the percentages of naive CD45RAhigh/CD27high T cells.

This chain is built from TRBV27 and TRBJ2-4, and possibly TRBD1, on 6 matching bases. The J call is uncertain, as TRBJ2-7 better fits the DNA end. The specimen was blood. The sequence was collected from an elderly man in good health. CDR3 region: CASSAAGTQYEQYF. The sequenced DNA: TGTGCCAGCAGTGCGGCAGGGACACAATACGAGCAGTACTTC.